Listed below are T cell receptor beta chains from one sample, sequenced in a study of blood T cell repertoires in COVID-19. Using immunoSEQ multiplex PCR, the repertoire was profiled, and TCRdb retains in-frame clones only, with some absent. The sample holds about 99,000 clones, more than 70% seen once. The sequencing input was peripheral blood. The receptor source for this set is a woman aged 55 to 70 with acute or convalescent COVID-19. CDR3s include the opening cysteine and the closing phenylalanine or tryptophan. The D gene is left open where the match is weak. Expanded clones are given a class, and other clones once, few, many or no size at all.

TRBV5-4,13,NA,TRBJ2-7,NA,TGTGCCAGCAGCTTAGAAGCGACCTACGAGCAGTACTTC,CASSLEATYEQYF
TRBV6-5,15,TRBD1,TRBJ2-3,NA,TGTGCCAGCAGCGTAGACAGGGTACGAAGGGATACGCAGTATTTT,CASSVDRVRRDTQYF
TRBV5-1,15,TRBD1,TRBJ1-2,NA,TGCGCCAGCAGCTTAACCGGGACAGGAGCTTTTGGCTACACCTTC,CASSLTGTGAFGYTF
TRBV7-9,13,NA,TRBJ1-6,NA,TGTGCCAGCAGCTTAACAGGGTCCTCACCCCTCCACTTT,CASSLTGSSPLHF
TRBV7-6,16,TRBD2,TRBJ2-3,NA,TGTGCCAGCAGCTTAGATATAGCGGGAAATACAGATACGCAGTATTTT,CASSLDIAGNTDTQYF
TRBV11-3,14,TRBD1,TRBJ2-5,NA,TGTGCCAGCAGCTTGCACAGGGGCCAAGAGACCCAGTACTTC,CASSLHRGQETQYF
TRBV18,14,NA,TRBJ1-1,once,TGTGCCAGCTCACCCCGGGACAACACGCCCGAAGCTTTCTTT,CASSPRDNTPEAFF
TRBV4-1,16,TRBD1,TRBJ2-7,once,TGCGCCAGCAGCCAAGAGAGTACACAGGGGTCCTACGAGCAGTACTTC,CASSQESTQGSYEQYF
TRBV11-3,17,TRBD1,TRBJ2-2,NA,TGTGCCAGCAGCTTAAGTGCGTGGACAGGGGGCACCGGGGAGCTGTTTTTT,CASSLSAWTGGTGELFF
TRBV19,15,NA,TRBJ2-2,NA,TGTGCCAGTAGTATTGGAGTGGGGGGAAGCGGGGAGCTGTTTTTT,CASSIGVGGSGELFF
TRBV2,16,NA,TRBJ2-5,once,TGTGCCAGCAGTGTCAGGGGAAACTCTTTTACGGAGACCCAGTACTTC,CASSVRGNSFTETQYF
TRBV30,15,TRBD2,TRBJ2-1,NA,TGTGCCTGGAGTGGTCTAGCGGGAGACTACAATGAGCAGTTCTTC,CAWSGLAGDYNEQFF
TRBV19,17,NA,TRBJ1-1,once,TGTGCCAGTAGACTACCGGCGGGGGTCCGCGGTAGGGGCGAAGCTTTCTTT,CASRLPAGVRGRGEAFF
TRBV12-5,14,TRBD1,TRBJ1-1,NA,TGTGCTAGTGGTCCGGGACAGCCGAACACTGAAGCTTTCTTT,CASGPGQPNTEAFF
TRBV10-3,15,TRBD2,TRBJ2-7,few,TGTGCCATCGAAGCGGGGCAGGGAATCGGCTACGAGCAGTACTTC,CAIEAGQGIGYEQYF
TRBV30,14,NA,TRBJ2-3,NA,TGTGCCTGGAGGCCCAGGGGCCCCGATGATACGCAGTATTTT,CAWRPRGPDDTQYF
TRBV18,14,NA,TRBJ2-7,NA,TGTGCCAGCTCACCAGGCGCTAGTTCCTACGAGCAGTACTTC,CASSPGASSYEQYF
TRBV3-1/TRBV3-2,15,TRBD1,TRBJ2-3,once,TGTGCCAGCAGCCAAATGGGACAGGGTGCAGATACGCAGTATTTT,CASSQMGQGADTQYF
TRBV19,13,NA,TRBJ1-4,NA,TGTGCCACCACTCAGGGCGGGAGGGAAAAACTGTTTTTT,CATTQGGREKLFF
TRBV5-4,14,NA,TRBJ1-1,NA,TGTGCCAGCAGCAAACAGGAGCCTAACACTGAAGCTTTCTTT,CASSKQEPNTEAFF
TRBV19,14,TRBD1,TRBJ1-2,NA,TGTGCCAGTAGTATTCAGGGGGCGCAACCTGGCTACACCTTC,CASSIQGAQPGYTF
TRBV6-2/TRBV6-3,15,NA,TRBJ1-2,NA,TGTGCCAGCAGTCCCCGGGGTGGGACACTCTATGGCTACACCTTC,CASSPRGGTLYGYTF
TRBV12-3/TRBV12-4,13,TRBD1,TRBJ1-1,NA,TGTGCCAGCAGTTTGGACAGGGATCTTGAAGCTTTCTTT,CASSLDRDLEAFF
TRBV5-1,18,NA,TRBJ1-3,NA,TGCGCCAGCAGCCCTTATTACAGGGCGCAGTCCTCTGGAAACACCATATATTTT,CASSPYYRAQSSGNTIYF
TRBV5-1,13,TRBD2,TRBJ2-5,NA,TGCGCCAGCAGTCCGGGAGGGCAAGAGACCCAGTACTTC,CASSPGGQETQYF
TRBV10-3,13,NA,TRBJ1-1,NA,TGTGCCATCAGTGGTAGTACGGGGACTGAAGCTTTCTTT,CAISGSTGTEAFF
TRBV6-5,15,TRBD2,TRBJ2-1,NA,TGTGCCAGCAGGAGCGGGAGTCTAATACGGGATGAGCAGTTCTTC,CASRSGSLIRDEQFF
TRBV5-4,17,TRBD2,TRBJ2-1,once,TGTGCCAGCAGCTTGGGACTAGCGCCTGGCTCCTACAATGAGCAGTTCTTC,CASSLGLAPGSYNEQFF
TRBV2,17,NA,TRBJ1-6,NA,TGTGCCAGCAGTGGGCAGGGCCTTAGCTCCTATAATTCACCCCTCCACTTT,CASSGQGLSSYNSPLHF
TRBV6-6,16,NA,TRBJ2-3,few,TGTGCCAGCAGTGGCCTGTCGTCGGGGAACACAGATACGCAGTATTTT,CASSGLSSGNTDTQYF
TRBV6-1,14,TRBD1,TRBJ1-6,NA,TGTGCCAGCACCACGGCGGGACAGAGTTCACCCCTCCACTTT,CASTTAGQSSPLHF
TRBV28,13,TRBD1,TRBJ2-7,NA,TGTGCCAGCAGTTTAAGGGGGCACTACGAGCAGTACTTC,CASSLRGHYEQYF
TRBV6-1,14,NA,TRBJ1-2,NA,TGTGCCAGCAGTGAGGGCCTGCCGACGTATGGCTACACCTTC,CASSEGLPTYGYTF
TRBV10-1,13,TRBD1,TRBJ1-5,NA,TGCGCCAGCAGCGGACAGGGTTATCAGCCCCAGCATTTT,CASSGQGYQPQHF
TRBV12-3/TRBV12-4,13,TRBD2,TRBJ2-1,NA,TGTGCCACTGCGTGGCGGGAGCGCAACGAGCAGTTCTTC,CATAWRERNEQFF
TRBV19,15,NA,TRBJ2-6,NA,TGTGCCAGTAGTCCCCGGAGGGCTGGGGCCAACGTCCTGACTTTC,CASSPRRAGANVLTF
TRBV9,15,TRBD2,TRBJ2-1,NA,TGTGCCAGCAGCGTAGACATCGGGAGGGCGGTTGAGCAGTTCTTC,CASSVDIGRAVEQFF
TRBV5-1,17,TRBD1,TRBJ1-3,NA,TGCGCCAGCAGCTTAGGGGGCCAGCCACGGTCAGGAAACACCATATATTTT,CASSLGGQPRSGNTIYF
TRBV28,14,NA,TRBJ1-2,NA,TGTGCCAGCAGTCTCCGCCCACGGGAGCGCGACTACACCTTC,CASSLRPRERDYTF
TRBV7-8,15,TRBD1,TRBJ2-1,NA,TGTGCCAGCAGCTCAAGACAGGGGAGCTACAATGAGCAGTTCTTC,CASSSRQGSYNEQFF
TRBV15,13,TRBD2,TRBJ2-7,NA,TGTGCCACCAGAGTAGCGGGAGAGTACGAGCAGTACTTC,CATRVAGEYEQYF
TRBV7-9,14,NA,TRBJ1-2,NA,TGTGCCAGCAGCTTAGACACATCCAACTATGGCTACACCTTC,CASSLDTSNYGYTF
TRBV3-1/TRBV3-2,12,NA,TRBJ2-2,NA,TGTGCCAGCAGCCTCCTAACCGGGGAGCTGTTTTTT,CASSLLTGELFF
TRBV19,15,TRBD1,TRBJ1-5,NA,TGTGCCAGTAGTAGCGACAGGGGTCGGAATCAGCCCCAGCATTTT,CASSSDRGRNQPQHF
TRBV28,15,NA,TRBJ1-1,once,TGTGCCAGCAGTCAGACGGAGGCCTGGGGCACTGAAGCTTTCTTT,CASSQTEAWGTEAFF
TRBV29-1,13,TRBD2,TRBJ2-3,NA,TGCAGCTTAGCGGGGACTTACACAGATACGCAGTATTTT,CSLAGTYTDTQYF
TRBV27,16,TRBD2,TRBJ2-3,NA,TGTGCCAGCAGTCCCGCTAGCGGGAGAGGCACAGATACGCAGTATTTT,CASSPASGRGTDTQYF
TRBV6-4,15,NA,TRBJ1-5,NA,TGTGCCAGCACCGTAGAGGGGGAAAGGGGTCAGCCCCAGCATTTT,CASTVEGERGQPQHF
TRBV9,14,NA,TRBJ2-2,once,TGTGCCAGCAGCGTAGATTCCTTCACCGGGGAGCTGTTTTTT,CASSVDSFTGELFF
TRBV5-4,16,TRBD2,TRBJ2-2,NA,TGTGCCAGTGGAACTAGCGGGAGGGCCGACACCGGGGAGCTGTTTTTT,CASGTSGRADTGELFF
TRBV27,14,TRBD1,TRBJ2-7,NA,TGTGCCAGCAGTACGACAGGGGGCGGTTACGAGCAGTACTTC,CASSTTGGGYEQYF
TRBV19,14,TRBD1,TRBJ1-2,NA,TGTGCCACCGCCCCGGACAGGGCATTCTATGGCTACACCTTC,CATAPDRAFYGYTF
TRBV10-3,11,NA,TRBJ1-2,NA,TGTGCCATCGGGGGGAGAGAGGGCTACACCTTC,CAIGGREGYTF
TRBV12-5,17,TRBD1,TRBJ1-1,NA,TGTGCTAGTGGTTTGTTCTCGACAGGGTTCCTGAACACTGAAGCTTTCTTT,CASGLFSTGFLNTEAFF
TRBV5-1,14,NA,TRBJ2-5,NA,TGCGCCAGCAGCTTCCCGCAGGGCCAAGAGACCCAGTACTTC,CASSFPQGQETQYF
TRBV19,15,TRBD1,TRBJ1-1,NA,TGTGCCAGTAGCTACAGACAGGGGTTGAACACTGAAGCTTTCTTT,CASSYRQGLNTEAFF
TRBV7-9,15,TRBD2,TRBJ2-3,NA,TGTGCCAGCAGCTCGACTAGCGCGAGCACAGATACGCAGTATTTT,CASSSTSASTDTQYF
TRBV5-1,15,NA,TRBJ1-2,NA,TGCGCCAGCACCCACACGGCGGGGCCGGGCTATGGCTACACCTTC,CASTHTAGPGYGYTF